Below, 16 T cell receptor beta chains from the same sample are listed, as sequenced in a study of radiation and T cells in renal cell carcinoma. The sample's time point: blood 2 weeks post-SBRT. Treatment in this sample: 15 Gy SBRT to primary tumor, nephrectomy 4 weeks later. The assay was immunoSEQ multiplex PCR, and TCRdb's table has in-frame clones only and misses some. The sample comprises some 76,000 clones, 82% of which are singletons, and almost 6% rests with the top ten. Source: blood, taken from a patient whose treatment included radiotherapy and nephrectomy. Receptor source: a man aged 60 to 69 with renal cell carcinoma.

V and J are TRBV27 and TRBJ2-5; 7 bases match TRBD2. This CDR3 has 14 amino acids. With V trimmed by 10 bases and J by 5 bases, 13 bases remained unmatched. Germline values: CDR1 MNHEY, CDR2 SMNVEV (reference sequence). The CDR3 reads CATPIRAGAETQYF. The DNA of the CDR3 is TGTGCCACCCCCATAAGGGCGGGAGCGGAGACCCAGTACTTC.

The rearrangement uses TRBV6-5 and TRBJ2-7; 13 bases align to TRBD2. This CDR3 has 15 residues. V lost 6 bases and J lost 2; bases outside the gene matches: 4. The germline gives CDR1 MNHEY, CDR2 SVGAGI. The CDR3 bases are TGTGCCAGCAGCCGCGGGACTAGCGGGGCCTACGAGCAGTACTTC. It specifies CASSRGTSGAYEQYF.

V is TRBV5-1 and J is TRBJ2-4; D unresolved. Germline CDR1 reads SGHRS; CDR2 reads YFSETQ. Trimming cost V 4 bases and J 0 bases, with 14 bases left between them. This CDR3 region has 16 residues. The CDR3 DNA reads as TGCGCCAGCAGCACCACACCGGCGGTAGCCAAAAACATTCAGTACTTC. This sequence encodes CASSTTPAVAKNIQYF. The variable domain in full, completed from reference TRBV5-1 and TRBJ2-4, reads KAGVTQTPRYLIKTRGQQVTLSCSPISGHRSVSWYQQTPGQGLQFLFEYFSETQRNKGNFPGRFSGRQFSNSRSEMNVSTLELGDSALYLCASSTTPAVAKNIQYFGAGTRLSVL.

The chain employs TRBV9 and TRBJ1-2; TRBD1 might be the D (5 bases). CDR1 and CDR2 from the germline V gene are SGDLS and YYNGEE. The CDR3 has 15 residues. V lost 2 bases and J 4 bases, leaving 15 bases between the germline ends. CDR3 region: CASSVPDRLSYGYTF. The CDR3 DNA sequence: TGTGCCAGCAGCGTGCCCGACAGACTTTCCTATGGCTACACCTTC.

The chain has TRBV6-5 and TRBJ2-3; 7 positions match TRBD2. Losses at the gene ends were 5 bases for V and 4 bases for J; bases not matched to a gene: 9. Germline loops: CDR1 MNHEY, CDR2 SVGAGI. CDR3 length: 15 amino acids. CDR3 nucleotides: TGTGCCAGCAGTCCCCTCGCGGGAGTCCCAGATACGCAGTATTTT. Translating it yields CASSPLAGVPDTQYF.

The CDR3 DNA reads TGTGCCAGTAGTCTCGACCAAGAGACCCAGTACTTC. It is translated as CASSLDQETQYF. The chain recombines TRBV19 with TRBJ2-5; no reliable D call. CDR3 length: 12 amino acids. V gave up 5 bases and J gave up 0 bases, with 4 bases separating them. Germline V lookup: CDR1 LNHDA, CDR2 SQIVND (reference sequence).

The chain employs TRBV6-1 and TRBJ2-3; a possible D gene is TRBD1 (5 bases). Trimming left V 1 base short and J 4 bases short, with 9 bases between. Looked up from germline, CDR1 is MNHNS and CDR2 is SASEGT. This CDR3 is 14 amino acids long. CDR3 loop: CASSEGGYPDTQYF. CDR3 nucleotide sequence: TGTGCCAGCAGTGAAGGGGGCTACCCAGATACGCAGTATTTT.

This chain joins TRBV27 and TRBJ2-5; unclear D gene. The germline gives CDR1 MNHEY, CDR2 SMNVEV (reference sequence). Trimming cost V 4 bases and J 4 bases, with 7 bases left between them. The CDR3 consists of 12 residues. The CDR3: CASSSLGETQYF. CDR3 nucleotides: TGTGCCAGCAGTTCCCTCGGAGAGACCCAGTACTTC.

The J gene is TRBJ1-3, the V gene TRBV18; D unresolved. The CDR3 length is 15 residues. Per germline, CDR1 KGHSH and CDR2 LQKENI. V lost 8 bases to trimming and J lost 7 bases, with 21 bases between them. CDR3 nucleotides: TGTGCCAGCCCCAGAGCAGGAATTATGTCTAACACCATATATTTT. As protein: CASPRAGIMSNTIYF.

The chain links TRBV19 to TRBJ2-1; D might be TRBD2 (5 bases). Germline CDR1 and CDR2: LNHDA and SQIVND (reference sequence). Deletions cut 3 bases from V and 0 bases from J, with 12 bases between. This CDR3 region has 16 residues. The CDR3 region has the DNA TGTGCCAGTAGTATCCGAGCGGAGAGCTCCTACAATGAGCAGTTCTTC. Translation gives CASSIRAESSYNEQFF.

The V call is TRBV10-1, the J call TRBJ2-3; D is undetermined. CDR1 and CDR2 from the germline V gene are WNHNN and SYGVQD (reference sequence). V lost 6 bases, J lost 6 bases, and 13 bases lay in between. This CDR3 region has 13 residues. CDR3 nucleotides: TGCGCCAGCAGCCGACGTAACCGGGATACGCAGTATTTT. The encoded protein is CASSRRNRDTQYF.

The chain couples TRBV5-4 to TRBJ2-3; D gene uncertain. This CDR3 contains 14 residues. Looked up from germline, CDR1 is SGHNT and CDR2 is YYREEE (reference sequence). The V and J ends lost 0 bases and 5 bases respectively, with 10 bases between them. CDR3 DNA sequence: TGTGCCAGCAGCTTGGGGGTTGGAATAGATACGCAGTATTTT. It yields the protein CASSLGVGIDTQYF.

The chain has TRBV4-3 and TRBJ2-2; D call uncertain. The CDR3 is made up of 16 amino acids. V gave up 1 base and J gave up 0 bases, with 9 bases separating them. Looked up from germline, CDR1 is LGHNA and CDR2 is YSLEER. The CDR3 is CASSQGRASNTGELFF. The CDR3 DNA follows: TGCGCCAGCAGCCAAGGCCGAGCTTCGAACACCGGGGAGCTGTTTTTT.

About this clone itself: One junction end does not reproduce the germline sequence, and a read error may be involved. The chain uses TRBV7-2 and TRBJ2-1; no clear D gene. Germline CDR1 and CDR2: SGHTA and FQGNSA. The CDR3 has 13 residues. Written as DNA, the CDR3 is TGTGCCAGCAGCTTGACTGGGTACAATGAGCCGTTCTTC. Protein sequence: CASSLTGYNEPFF. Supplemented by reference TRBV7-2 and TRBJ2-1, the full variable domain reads GAGVSQSPSNKVTEKGKDVELRCDPISGHTALYWYRQSLGQGLEFLIYFQGNSAPDKSGLPSDRFSAERTGGSVSTLTIQRTQQEDSAVYLCASSLTGYNEPFFGPGTRLTVL.

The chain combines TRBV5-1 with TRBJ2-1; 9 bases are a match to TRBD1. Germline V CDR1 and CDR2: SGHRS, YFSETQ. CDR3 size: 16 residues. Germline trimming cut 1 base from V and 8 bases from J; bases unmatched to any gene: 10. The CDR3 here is CASSLNGDREVDEQFF. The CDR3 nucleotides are TGCGCCAGCAGCTTGAATGGGGACAGGGAAGTTGATGAGCAGTTCTTC.

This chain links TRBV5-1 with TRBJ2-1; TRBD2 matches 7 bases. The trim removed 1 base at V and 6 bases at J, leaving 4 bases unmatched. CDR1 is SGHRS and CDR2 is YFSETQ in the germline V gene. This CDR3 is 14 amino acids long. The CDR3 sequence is CASSLQTSSNEQFF. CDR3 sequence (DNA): TGCGCCAGCAGCTTGCAGACTAGCAGCAATGAGCAGTTCTTC.